This TCR beta chain was sequenced in a study of blood T cell repertoires in COVID-19. The overall study: Some COVID-19 samples were acute and others convalescent; all came from the United States, Italy and Spain. PBMCs, B-cell-depleted T cells, or T cells provided the cDNA or gDNA that made up the material.

CDR1 is MGHRA and CDR2 is YSYEKL in the germline V gene. The CDR3 spans 12 residues. Trimming took off 0 bases at V and 7 bases at J, with 5 bases between the two ends. Per the study methods: Estimation of nucleated cell counts was performed using reference gene primer amplification. Some clones are missing from TCRdb's copy, which holds only in-frame ones; the method was immunoSEQ multiplex PCR. The D gene and trimming were derived from the DNA, and the V and J assignments and clone size from that table. The data show 50,000 to 80,000 clones, about nine tenths seen once. V gene TRBV4-1 combines with J gene TRBJ2-3; D call uncertain. Material: peripheral blood. This receptor was obtained from a man in his 60s with acute or convalescent COVID-19. The CDR3 region is CASSQDPYTQYF. The CDR3 nucleotides are TGCGCCAGCAGCCAAGATCCATATACGCAGTATTTT.